This T cell receptor beta chain is drawn from a study of T-cell reconstitution after alpha-beta-depleted transplantation in children. Construction of the TCRbeta library involved unique molecular identifiers. TCRdb processed the PCR reads anew with MiXCR; each CDR3 protein has one entry. The sample includes 700,000 to 950,000 distinct CDR3 sequences, around 15% of them seen just once. This clonotype was detected a few times. The germline V and J ends were trimmed by 0 bases and 3 bases, with 14 bases remaining between them. The CDR3 contains 17 residues. Per the germline V gene, CDR1 is MNHEY and CDR2 is SMNVEV (reference sequence).

The V call is TRBV27, the J call TRBJ2-2; possible D gene TRBD1, 5 bases. The sample in question was PBMCs, mostly from graft donor cells, obtained 360 days after TCRalphabeta/CD19-depleted stem cell transplant. The sequence came from a male patient between 5 and 17 years old who had a stem cell transplant for acute lymphoblastic leukemia, so the T cells may come from the graft donor. CDR3 nucleotide sequence: TGTGCCAGCAGTTTATCGCAGGGCGATTTGTACACCGGGGAGCTGTTTTTT. Encoded protein: CASSLSQGDLYTGELFF.